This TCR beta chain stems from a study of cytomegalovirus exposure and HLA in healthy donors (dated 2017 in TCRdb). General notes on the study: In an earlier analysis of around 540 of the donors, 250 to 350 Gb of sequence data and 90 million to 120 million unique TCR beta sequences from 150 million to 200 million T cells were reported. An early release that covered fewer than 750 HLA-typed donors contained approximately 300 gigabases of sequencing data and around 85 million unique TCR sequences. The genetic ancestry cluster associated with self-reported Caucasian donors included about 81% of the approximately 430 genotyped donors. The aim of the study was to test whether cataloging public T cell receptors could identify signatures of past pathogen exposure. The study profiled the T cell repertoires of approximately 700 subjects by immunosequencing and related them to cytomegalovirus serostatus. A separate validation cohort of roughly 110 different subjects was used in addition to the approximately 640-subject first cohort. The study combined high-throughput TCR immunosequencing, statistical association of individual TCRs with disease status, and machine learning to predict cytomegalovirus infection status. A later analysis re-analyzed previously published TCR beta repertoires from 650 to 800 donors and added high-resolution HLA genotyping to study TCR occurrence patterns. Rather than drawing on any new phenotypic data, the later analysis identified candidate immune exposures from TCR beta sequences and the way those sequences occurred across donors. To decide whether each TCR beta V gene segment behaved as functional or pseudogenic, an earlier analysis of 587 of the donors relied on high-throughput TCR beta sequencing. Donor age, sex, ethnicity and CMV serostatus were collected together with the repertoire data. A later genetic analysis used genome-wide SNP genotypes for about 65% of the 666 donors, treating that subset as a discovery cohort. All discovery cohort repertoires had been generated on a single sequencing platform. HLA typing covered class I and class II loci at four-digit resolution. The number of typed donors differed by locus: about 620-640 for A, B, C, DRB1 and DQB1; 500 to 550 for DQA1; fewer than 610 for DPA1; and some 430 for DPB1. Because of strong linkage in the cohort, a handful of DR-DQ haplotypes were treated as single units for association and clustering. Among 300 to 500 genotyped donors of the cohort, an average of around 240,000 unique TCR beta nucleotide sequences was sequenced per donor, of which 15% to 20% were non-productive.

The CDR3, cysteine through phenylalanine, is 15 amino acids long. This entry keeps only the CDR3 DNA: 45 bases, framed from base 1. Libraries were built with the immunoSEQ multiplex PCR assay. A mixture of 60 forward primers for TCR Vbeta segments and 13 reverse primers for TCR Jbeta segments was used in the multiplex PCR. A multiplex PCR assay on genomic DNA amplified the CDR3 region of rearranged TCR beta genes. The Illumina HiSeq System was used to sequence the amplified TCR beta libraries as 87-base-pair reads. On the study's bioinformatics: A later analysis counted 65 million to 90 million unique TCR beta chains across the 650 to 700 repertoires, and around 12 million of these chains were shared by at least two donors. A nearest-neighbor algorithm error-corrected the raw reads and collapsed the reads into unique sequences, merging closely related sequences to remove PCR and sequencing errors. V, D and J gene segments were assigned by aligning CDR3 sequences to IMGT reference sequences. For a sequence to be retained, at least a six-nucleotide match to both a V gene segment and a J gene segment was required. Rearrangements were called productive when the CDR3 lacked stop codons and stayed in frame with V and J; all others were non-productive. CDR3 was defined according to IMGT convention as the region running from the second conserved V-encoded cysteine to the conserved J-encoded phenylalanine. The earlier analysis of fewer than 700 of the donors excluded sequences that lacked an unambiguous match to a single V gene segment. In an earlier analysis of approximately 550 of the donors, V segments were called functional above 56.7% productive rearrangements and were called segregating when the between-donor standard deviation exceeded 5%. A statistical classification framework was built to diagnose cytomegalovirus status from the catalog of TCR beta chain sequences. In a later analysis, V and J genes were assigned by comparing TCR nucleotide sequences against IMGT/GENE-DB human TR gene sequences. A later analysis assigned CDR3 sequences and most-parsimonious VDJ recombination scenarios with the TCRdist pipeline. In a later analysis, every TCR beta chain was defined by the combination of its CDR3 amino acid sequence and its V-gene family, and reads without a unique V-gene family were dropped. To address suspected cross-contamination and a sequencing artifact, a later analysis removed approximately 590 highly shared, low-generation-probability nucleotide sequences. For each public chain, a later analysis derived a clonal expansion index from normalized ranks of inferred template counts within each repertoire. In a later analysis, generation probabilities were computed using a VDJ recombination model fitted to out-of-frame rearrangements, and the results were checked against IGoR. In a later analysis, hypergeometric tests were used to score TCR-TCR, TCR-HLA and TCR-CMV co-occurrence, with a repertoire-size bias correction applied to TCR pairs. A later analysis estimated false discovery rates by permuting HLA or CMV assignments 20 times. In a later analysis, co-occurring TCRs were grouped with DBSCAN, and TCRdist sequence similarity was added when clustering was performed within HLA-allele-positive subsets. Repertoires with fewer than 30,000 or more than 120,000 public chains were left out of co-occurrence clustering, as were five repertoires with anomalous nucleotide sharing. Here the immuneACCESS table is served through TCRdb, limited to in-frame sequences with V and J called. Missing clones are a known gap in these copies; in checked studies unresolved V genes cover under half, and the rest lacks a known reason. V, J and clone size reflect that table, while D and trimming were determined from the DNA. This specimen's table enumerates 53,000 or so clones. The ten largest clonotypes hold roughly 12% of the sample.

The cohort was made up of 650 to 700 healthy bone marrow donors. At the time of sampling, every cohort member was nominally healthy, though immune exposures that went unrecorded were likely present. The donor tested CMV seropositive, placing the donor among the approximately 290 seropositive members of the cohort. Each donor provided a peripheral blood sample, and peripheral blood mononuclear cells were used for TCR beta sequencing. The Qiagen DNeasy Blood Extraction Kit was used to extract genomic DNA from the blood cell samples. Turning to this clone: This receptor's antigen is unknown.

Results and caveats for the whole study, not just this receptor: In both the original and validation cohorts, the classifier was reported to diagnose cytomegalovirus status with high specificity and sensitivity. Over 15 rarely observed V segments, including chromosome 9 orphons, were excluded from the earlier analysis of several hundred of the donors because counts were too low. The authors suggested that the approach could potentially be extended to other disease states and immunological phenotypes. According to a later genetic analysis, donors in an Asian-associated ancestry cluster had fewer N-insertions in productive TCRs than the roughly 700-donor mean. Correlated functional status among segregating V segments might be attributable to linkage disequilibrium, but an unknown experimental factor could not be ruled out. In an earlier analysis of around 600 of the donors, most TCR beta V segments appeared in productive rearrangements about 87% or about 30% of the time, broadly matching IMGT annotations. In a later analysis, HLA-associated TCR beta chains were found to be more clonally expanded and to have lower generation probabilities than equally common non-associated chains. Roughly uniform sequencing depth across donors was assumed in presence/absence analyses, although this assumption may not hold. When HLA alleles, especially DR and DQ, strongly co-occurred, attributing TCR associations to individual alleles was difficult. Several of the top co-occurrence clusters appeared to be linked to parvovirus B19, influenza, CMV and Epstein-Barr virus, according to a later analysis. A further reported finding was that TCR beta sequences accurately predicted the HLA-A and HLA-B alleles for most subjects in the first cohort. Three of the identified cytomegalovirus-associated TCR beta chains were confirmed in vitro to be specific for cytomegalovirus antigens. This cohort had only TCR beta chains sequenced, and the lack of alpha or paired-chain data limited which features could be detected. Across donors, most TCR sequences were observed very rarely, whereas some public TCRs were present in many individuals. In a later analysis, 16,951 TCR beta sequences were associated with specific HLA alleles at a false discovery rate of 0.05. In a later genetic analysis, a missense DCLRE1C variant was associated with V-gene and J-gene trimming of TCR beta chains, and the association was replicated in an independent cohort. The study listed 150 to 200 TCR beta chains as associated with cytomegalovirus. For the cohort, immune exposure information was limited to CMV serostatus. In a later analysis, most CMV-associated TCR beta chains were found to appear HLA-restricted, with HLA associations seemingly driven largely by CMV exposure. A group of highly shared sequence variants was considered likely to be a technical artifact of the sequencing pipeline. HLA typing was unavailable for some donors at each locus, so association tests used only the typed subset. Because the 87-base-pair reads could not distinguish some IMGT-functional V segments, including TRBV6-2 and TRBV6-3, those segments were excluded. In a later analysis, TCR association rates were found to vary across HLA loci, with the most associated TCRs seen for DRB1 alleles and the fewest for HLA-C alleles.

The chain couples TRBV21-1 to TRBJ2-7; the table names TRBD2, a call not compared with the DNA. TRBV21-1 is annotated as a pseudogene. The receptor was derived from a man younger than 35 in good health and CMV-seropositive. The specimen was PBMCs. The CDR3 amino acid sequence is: CASSISGGVDYEQYF. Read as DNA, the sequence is TGTGCCAGCAGCATAAGTGGAGGCGTCGATTACGAGCAGTACTTC.